Listed here are 10 T cell receptor beta chains from one sample, sequenced in a study of T cells in Graves' hyperthyroidism and ophthalmopathy. The investigators amplified TCR beta CDR3 regions from RNA transcripts. The TCR CDR3 first-round RT-PCR relied on the HTBI primer set. TCRdb independently ran MiXCR on the multiplex PCR reads; one entry per CDR3 protein. In the table there are 650,000 to 750,000 distinct CDR3 sequences, 11% to 15% of which are singletons. Sequenced material: blood. These receptors were taken from a woman under 30 with Graves' hyperthyroidism.

This chain connects TRBV10-3 to TRBJ2-7, with D perhaps given as TRBD1 or TRBD2 (6 bases each). CDR3 length equals 13 residues. Germline V gene data show CDR1 as ENHRY and CDR2 as SYGVKD. Trimming left V 8 bases short and J 3 bases short, with 14 bases between. The CDR3 loop is CAIGGQNYYEQYF. CDR3 DNA: TGTGCCATCGGGGGGCAAAATTACTACGAGCAGTACTTC.

This clonotype was detected ten times or more. This CDR3 is CASRRDTANYGYTF. DNA for the CDR3: TGTGCCAGCAGGCGGGACACGGCGAACTATGGCTACACCTTC. This chain uses TRBV2 with TRBJ1-2, with a possible D match to TRBD1 (6 bases). Trimming took 6 bases from V and 2 from J, leaving 13 bases between them. There are 14 residues in the CDR3. Germline CDR1 reads SNHLY; CDR2 reads FYNNEI.

The chain employs TRBV24-1 and TRBJ2-3; 8 nucleotides agree with TRBD1. Germline V gives CDR1 KGHDR, CDR2 SFDVKD. V dropped 3 bases and J dropped 3; count of bases not matched to a gene: 1. This CDR3 comprises 14 residues. The CDR3, as DNA: TGTGCCACCAGTGATACAGGGGGGACAGATACGCAGTATTTT. Protein product: CATSDTGGTDTQYF.

This clonotype was picked up many times. The V and J genes are TRBV9 and TRBJ2-1, with 7 positions matching TRBD2. The V gene end was trimmed by 5 bases and the J gene end by 5 bases; junction bases not matched to a gene: 10. Per germline, CDR1 SGDLS and CDR2 YYNGEE. CDR3 length: 15 residues. CDR3 in DNA: TGTGCCAGCAGTCCGGGACTAACCAAGAACAATGAGCAGTTCTTC. Its translation: CASSPGLTKNNEQFF.

As to this clonotype: This may come from a read error, since a much larger clone is one base off. Here the CDR3 reads CASSIPGTSVREQYF. DNA for the CDR3: TGTGCCAGCAGCATTCCCGGGACTAGCGTGCGGGAGCAGTACTTC. This sequence joins TRBV11-2 and TRBJ2-7, with 10 bases identical to TRBD2. The CDR3 is made up of 15 amino acids. V shed 5 bases and J 7 bases; nucleotides not matched to a gene: 11. CDR1 SGHAT and CDR2 FQNNGV come from the germline V gene.

The V gene is TRBV29-1, the J gene TRBJ2-1, with a tentative D call TRBD1 (5 bases). Between the trimmed V and J ends, which lost 0 bases and 8 bases, there was a span of 17 bases. The CDR3 has 15 amino acids. Germline V gives CDR1 SQVTM, CDR2 ANQGSEA. The CDR3 DNA follows: TGCAGCGTTGAAGAAACTGCAGGGAAGGTCTATGAGCAGTTCTTC. This codes for CSVEETAGKVYEQFF.

This rearrangement joins TRBV7-2 to TRBJ2-7; 9 nucleotides match TRBD2. The CDR3 loop spans 17 amino acids. Trimming at V came to 5 bases and at J to 5 bases, leaving 16 bases not matched to a gene. Per the germline V gene, CDR1 is SGHTA and CDR2 is FQGNSA. CDR3 sequence: CASSKTIAGAPIDEQYF. CDR3 coding DNA: TGTGCCAGCAGCAAGACCATAGCGGGAGCCCCCATCGACGAGCAGTACTTC.

This clonotype was seen a few times. V gene TRBV4-1 combines with J gene TRBJ2-1, with D perhaps given as TRBD1 or TRBD2 (5 bases each). The CDR3 sequence is 13 residues long. Trimming shortened V by 4 bases and J by 5 bases, and 9 bases separated the two germline ends. The germline V gene has CDR1 MGHRA and CDR2 YSYEKL. This CDR3 is CASSRGTDNEQFF. The CDR3 DNA sequence: TGCGCCAGCAGCCGGGGGACGGACAATGAGCAGTTCTTC.

There are many counts of this clonotype. CDR3 protein: CATTSDSYEQYF. The CDR3 DNA sequence: TGTGCCACCACTAGCGACTCCTACGAGCAGTACTTC. The chain joins TRBV28 to TRBJ2-7; 7 bases fit TRBD2. This CDR3 contains 12 residues. V shed 10 bases, J shed 0 bases, and the junction held 3 bases outside the gene matches. Germline V gives CDR1 MDHEN, CDR2 SYDVKM. The full variable domain, with the rest looked up from reference TRBV28 and TRBJ2-7, is DVKVTQSSRYLVKRTGEKVFLECVQDMDHENMFWYRQDPGLGLRLIYFSYDVKMKEKGDIPEGYSVSREKKERFSLILESASTNQTSMYLCATTSDSYEQYFGPGTRLTVT.

This clonotype appeared many times. The chain uses TRBV11-2 and TRBJ2-5; D may be TRBD2 (6 bases). CDR3 length: 14 amino acids. The V gene lost 5 bases and the J gene lost 5 bases, with 15 bases spanning the gap. The germline gives CDR1 SGHAT, CDR2 FQNNGV. The DNA for the CDR3 is TGTGCCAGCAGCCCCCCGGGGGATTGGGAGACCCAGTACTTC. Translated: CASSPPGDWETQYF.